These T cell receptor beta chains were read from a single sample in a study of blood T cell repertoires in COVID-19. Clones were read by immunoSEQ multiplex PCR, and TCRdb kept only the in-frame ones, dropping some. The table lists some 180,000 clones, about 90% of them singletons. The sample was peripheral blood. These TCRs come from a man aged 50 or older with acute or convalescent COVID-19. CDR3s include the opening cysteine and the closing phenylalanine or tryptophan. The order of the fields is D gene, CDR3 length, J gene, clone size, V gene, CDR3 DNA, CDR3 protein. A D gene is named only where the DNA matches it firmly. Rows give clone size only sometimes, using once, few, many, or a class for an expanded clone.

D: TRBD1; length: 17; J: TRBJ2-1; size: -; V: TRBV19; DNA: TGTGCCAGTAGTCCATGGGGGACAGGAGGTCCAAATCGAGAGCAGTTCTTC; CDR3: CASSPWGTGGPNREQFF
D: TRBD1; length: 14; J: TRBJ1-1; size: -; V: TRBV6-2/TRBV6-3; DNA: TGTGCCAGCAGTTCCCGGACAGGGAACACTGAAGCTTTCTTT; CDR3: CASSSRTGNTEAFF
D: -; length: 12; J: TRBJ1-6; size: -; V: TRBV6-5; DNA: TGTGCCAGCAGTTACTCGAGCTCACCCCTCCACTTT; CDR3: CASSYSSSPLHF
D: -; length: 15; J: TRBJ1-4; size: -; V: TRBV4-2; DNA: TGTGCCAGCAGCCAAGATCGAGGATATGGTGAAAAACTGTTTTTT; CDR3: CASSQDRGYGEKLFF
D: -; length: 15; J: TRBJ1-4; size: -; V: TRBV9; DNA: TGTGCCAGCAGCGTAGCCCCACAGACTAATGAAAAACTGTTTTTT; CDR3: CASSVAPQTNEKLFF
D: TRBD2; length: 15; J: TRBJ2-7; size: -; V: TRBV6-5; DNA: TGTGCCAGCCAGTTATTCGCGGGAGGAACCTACGAGCAGTACTTC; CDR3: CASQLFAGGTYEQYF
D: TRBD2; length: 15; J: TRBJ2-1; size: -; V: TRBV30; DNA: TGTGCCTGGAGTGTTGGGCTAGCGGGAGTGGGTGAGCAGTTCTTC; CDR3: CAWSVGLAGVGEQFF
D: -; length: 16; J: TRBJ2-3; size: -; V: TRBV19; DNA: TGTGCCAGTAGTATCTCGACTGGCCCTAGCACAGATACGCAGTATTTT; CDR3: CASSISTGPSTDTQYF
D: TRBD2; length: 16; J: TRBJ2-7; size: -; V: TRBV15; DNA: TGTGCCACCAGCAGAGATGAGGCTAGCGGGAGTTACGAGCAGTACTTC; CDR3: CATSRDEASGSYEQYF
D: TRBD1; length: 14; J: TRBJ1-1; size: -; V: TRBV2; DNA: TGTGCCAGCAGGAGGGACAGTTGGAACACTGAAGCTTTCTTT; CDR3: CASRRDSWNTEAFF
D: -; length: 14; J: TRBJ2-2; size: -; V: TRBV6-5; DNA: TGTGCCAGCAGTTACTATACGATCGGCGGGGAGCTGTTTTTT; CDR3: CASSYYTIGGELFF
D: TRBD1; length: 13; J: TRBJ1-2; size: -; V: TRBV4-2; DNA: TGTGCCAGCACCCGACAGGGGAATTATGGCTACACCTTC; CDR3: CASTRQGNYGYTF
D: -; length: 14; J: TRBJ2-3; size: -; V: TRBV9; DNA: TGTGCCAGCAGCGTAGTCCCAGTCACAGATACGCAGTATTTT; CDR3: CASSVVPVTDTQYF
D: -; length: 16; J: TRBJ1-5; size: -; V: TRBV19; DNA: TGTGCCAGTAGTATAAGCGGGATGAGTAGCAATCAGCCCCAGCATTTT; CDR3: CASSISGMSSNQPQHF
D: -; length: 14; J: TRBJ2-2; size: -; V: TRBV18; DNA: TGTGCCAGCTCACCACCAGAGGGAACCGGGGAGCTGTTTTTT; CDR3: CASSPPEGTGELFF
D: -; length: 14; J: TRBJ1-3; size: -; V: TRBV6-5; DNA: TGTGCCAGCAAACGGGGGGGCCCTGGAAACACCATATATTTT; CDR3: CASKRGGPGNTIYF
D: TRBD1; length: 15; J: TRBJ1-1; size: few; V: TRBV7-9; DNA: TGTGCCAGCAGCGACTGGGGACAGGGAAACACTGAAGCTTTCTTT; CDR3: CASSDWGQGNTEAFF
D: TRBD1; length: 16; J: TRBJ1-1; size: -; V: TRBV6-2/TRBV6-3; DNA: TGTGCCAGCAGTTATCGCCGGGACAGACAGAACACTGAAGCTTTCTTT; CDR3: CASSYRRDRQNTEAFF
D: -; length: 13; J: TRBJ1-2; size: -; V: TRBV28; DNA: TGTGCCAGCAGCTTGGACTCTCAGTATGGCTACACCTTC; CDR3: CASSLDSQYGYTF
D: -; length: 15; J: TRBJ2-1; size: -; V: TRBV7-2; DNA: TGTGCCAGCAGCTATGGTGGGGGGACCTACAATGAGCAGTTCTTC; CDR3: CASSYGGGTYNEQFF
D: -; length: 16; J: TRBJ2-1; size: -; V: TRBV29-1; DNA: TGCAGCGCTCAGGTGGGGCAGGGGCACCTATACAATGAGCAGTTCTTC; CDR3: CSAQVGQGHLYNEQFF
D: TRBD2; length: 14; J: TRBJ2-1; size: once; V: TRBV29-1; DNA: TGCAGCGCGATTCGGACTAGCGCGCACAATGAGCAGTTCTTC; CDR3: CSAIRTSAHNEQFF
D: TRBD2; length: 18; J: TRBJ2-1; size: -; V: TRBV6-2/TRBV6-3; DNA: TGTGCCAGCAGTTATCTAGCGGGGGCCCTGAGCTCCTACAATGAGCAGTTCTTC; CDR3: CASSYLAGALSSYNEQFF
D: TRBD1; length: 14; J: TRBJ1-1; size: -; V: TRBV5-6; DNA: TGTGCCAGCAGCTTGGACAGGGGGCTGGCTGAAGCTTTCTTT; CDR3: CASSLDRGLAEAFF
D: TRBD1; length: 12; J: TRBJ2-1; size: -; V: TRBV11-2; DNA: TGTGCCAGCAGACCAGGGGGCAATGAGCAGTTCTTC; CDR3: CASRPGGNEQFF
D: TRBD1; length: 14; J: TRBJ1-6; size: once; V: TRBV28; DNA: TGTGCCAGCAGAACAGGGGTCTATAATTCACCCCTCCACTTT; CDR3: CASRTGVYNSPLHF
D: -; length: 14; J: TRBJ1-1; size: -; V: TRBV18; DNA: TGTGCCAGCTCACCACTTGCGAAGAACACTGAAGCTTTCTTT; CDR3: CASSPLAKNTEAFF
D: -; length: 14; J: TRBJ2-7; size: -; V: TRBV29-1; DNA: TGCAGCGTGTGGGCAGGGCGAAGGGGCCTCGAGCAGTACTTC; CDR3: CSVWAGRRGLEQYF
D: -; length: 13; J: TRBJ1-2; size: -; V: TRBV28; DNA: TGTGCCAGCAGTTTGATTCTAGCCGAGCGCTACACCTTC; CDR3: CASSLILAERYTF
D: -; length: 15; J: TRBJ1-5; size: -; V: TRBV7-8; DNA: TGTGCCAGCAGCCAAACCCACAGGGAAAATCAGCCCCAGCATTTT; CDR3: CASSQTHRENQPQHF
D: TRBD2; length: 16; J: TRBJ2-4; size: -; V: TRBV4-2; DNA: TGTGCCAGCAGCCGCACTAGCGGGAGGGATGGGCACATTCAGTACTTC; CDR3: CASSRTSGRDGHIQYF
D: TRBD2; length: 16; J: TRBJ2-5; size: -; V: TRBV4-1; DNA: TGCGCCAGCAGCCGAGTCTGGACTAGCGGCCAAGAGACCCAGTACTTC; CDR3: CASSRVWTSGQETQYF
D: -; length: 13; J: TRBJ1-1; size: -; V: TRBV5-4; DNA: TGTGCCAGCAGCTTGGACACGAACACTGAAGCTTTCTTT; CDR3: CASSLDTNTEAFF
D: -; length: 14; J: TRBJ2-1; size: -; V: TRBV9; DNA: TGTGCCAGCAGCCCTTCGGGAGTACACAATGAGCAGTTCTTC; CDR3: CASSPSGVHNEQFF
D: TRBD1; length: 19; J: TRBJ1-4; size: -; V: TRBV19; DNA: TGTGCCAGTAGTATCCGGACAGGGGGCTACTGGGCAACTAATGAAAAACTGTTTTTT; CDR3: CASSIRTGGYWATNEKLFF
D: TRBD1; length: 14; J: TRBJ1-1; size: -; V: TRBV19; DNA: TGTGCCAGTACCCCGGGCCGACAGGGGGTTGAAGCTTTCTTT; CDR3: CASTPGRQGVEAFF
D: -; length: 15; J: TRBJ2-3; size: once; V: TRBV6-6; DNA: TGTGCCAGCAGTTACTCAGGGGTAACAGCAGATACGCAGTATTTT; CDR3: CASSYSGVTADTQYF
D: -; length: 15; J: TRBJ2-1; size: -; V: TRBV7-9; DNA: TGTGCCAGCAGCACGACTGTCCCCCGGAGGAATGAGCAGTTCTTC; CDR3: CASSTTVPRRNEQFF
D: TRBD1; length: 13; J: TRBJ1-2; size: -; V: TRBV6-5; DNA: TGTGCCAGCAGTCGGGACAGGGGGGATGGCTACACCTTC; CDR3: CASSRDRGDGYTF
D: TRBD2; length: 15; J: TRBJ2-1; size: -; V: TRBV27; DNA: TGTGCCAGCAGCCTTCGTGCGGGAGGGGCCTATGAGCAGTTCTTC; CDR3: CASSLRAGGAYEQFF
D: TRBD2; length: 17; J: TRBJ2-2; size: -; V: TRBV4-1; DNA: TGCGCCAGCAGCCAATCGGGGGGGACACAGAACACCGGGGAGCTGTTTTTT; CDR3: CASSQSGGTQNTGELFF
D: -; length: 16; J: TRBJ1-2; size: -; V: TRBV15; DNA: TGTGCCACCAGCAGAGGGGGTTCATTGGACAGCTATGGCTACACCTTC; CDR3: CATSRGGSLDSYGYTF
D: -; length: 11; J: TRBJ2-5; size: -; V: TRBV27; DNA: TGTGCCAGCGGATCGCGGGGGACCCAGTACTTC; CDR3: CASGSRGTQYF
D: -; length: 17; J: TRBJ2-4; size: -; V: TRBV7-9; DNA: TGTGCCAGCAGCTTAGATGGAACAGGGAGAGCCAAAAACATTCAGTACTTC; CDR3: CASSLDGTGRAKNIQYF
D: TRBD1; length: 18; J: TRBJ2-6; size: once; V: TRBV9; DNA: TGTGCCAGCAGCCCTAGGTGGACAGGGGGCGCTGGGGCCAACGTCCTGACTTTC; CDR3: CASSPRWTGGAGANVLTF
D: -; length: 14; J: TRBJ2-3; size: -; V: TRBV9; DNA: TGTGCCAGCAGCGTAGGGGGGGAGGCAGATACGCAGTATTTT; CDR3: CASSVGGEADTQYF
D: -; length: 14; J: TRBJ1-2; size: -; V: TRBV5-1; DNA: TGCGCCAGCAGTTGGGGGGAAGGGATCGGTGGCTACACCTTC; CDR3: CASSWGEGIGGYTF
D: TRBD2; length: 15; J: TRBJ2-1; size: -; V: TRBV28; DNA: TGTGCCAGCAGTCAAGAGCGGGGGGTTGGGAATGAGCAGTTCTTC; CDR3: CASSQERGVGNEQFF